The 19 T cell receptor beta chains in this list originate from one sample, sequenced in a study of cytomegalovirus exposure and HLA in healthy donors. Assay: immunoSEQ multiplex PCR; the TCRdb copy retains only in-frame clones and omits some. In the table there are over 110,000 clones, about 88% of which are singletons. The sequencing input was PBMCs. These receptors were taken from a man younger than 35 in good health and CMV-seropositive.

Comments on this clone: The same CDR3 arises from other DNA sequences in this sample as well. The chain joins TRBV6-1 to TRBJ2-1; TRBD2 matches 8 bases. From germline, CDR1 is MNHNS and CDR2 SASEGT. The CDR3 totals 14 residues. After removal of 4 bases from V and 3 bases from J, the junction contained 2 bases not matched to a gene. The CDR3 sequence: CASSGGLDYNEQFF. The CDR3 coding sequence is TGTGCCAGCAGTGGGGGACTAGACTACAATGAGCAGTTCTTC.

This clone occurred a few times. V usage is TRBV2 and J usage is TRBJ2-7; D not certain. The CDR3 extends over 13 amino acids. CDR1 is SNHLY, CDR2 FYNNEI, per germline. V was shortened by 2 bases and J by 3 bases, with 8 bases between the two germline ends. In DNA form, the CDR3 reads TGTGCCAGCAGTGAACCGAGGAACTACGAGCAGTACTTC. Protein product: CASSEPRNYEQYF.

The chain recombines TRBV7-6 with TRBJ2-3; 9 positions match TRBD1. Germline loops: CDR1 SGHVS, CDR2 FNYEAQ. This CDR3 is 15 amino acids long. After removal of 4 bases from V and 0 bases from J, the junction contained 2 bases not matched to a gene. The CDR3 loop reads CASSSGQGSTDTQYF. DNA for the CDR3: TGTGCCAGCAGCTCAGGACAGGGGAGCACAGATACGCAGTATTTT.

The chain employs TRBV4-1 and TRBJ1-5; weak D call: TRBD1 (5 bases). CDR1 and CDR2 from the germline V gene are MGHRA and YSYEKL. V was cut by 0 bases and J by 4 bases, with 13 bases left in between. This CDR3 is 16 amino acids long. CDR3 residues: CASSQEFGHANQPQHF. CDR3 coding DNA: TGCGCCAGCAGCCAAGAGTTCGGACATGCGAATCAGCCCCAGCATTTT.

J is TRBJ2-5 and V is TRBV7-2, with 13 bases that match TRBD2. CDR1 is SGHTA and CDR2 is FQGNSA in the germline V gene. This CDR3 comprises 16 residues. The trim removed 5 bases at V and 5 bases at J, leaving 8 bases unmatched. Here the CDR3 DNA reads TGTGCCAGCAGCGACATACTAGCGGGGGGGAGGGAGACCCAGTACTTC. This encodes CASSDILAGGRETQYF.

The DNA of the CDR3 is TGTGCCTGGGACCGGGACAGGGGACAGCCCCAGCATTTT. Amino acid sequence: CAWDRDRGQPQHF. V is TRBV30 and J is TRBJ1-5, with 10 bases matching TRBD1. The V segment lost 5 bases and the J segment 7 bases; nucleotides outside the gene matches: 5. Germline lookup yields CDR1 GTSNPN and CDR2 SVGIG (reference sequence). The CDR3 loop spans 13 amino acids.

Here the CDR3 DNA reads TGCAGCGTTGTATGGGGAGGCGAGCAGTACTTC. Translation: CSVVWGGEQYF. The gene calls are TRBV29-1 and TRBJ2-7, with TRBD2 as a possible D gene (6 bases). The germline V gene encodes CDR1 SQVTM and CDR2 ANQGSEA. The CDR3 covers 11 residues. Trimming cost V 4 bases and J 6 bases, with 10 bases left between them.

The CDR3, as DNA: TGTGCCAGCAGTGACTCAGTTAGGACTAGCGGGGGCCCAAATTACAATGAGCAGTTCTTC. As protein: CASSDSVRTSGGPNYNEQFF. The chain is built from TRBV6-4 and TRBJ2-1; 13 nucleotides line up with TRBD2. The J segment lost 4 bases and the V segment lost 0 bases, leaving 12 bases of the junction unmatched. The CDR3 is 20 amino acids. The germline V gene has CDR1 MRHNA and CDR2 SNTAGT.

The chain combines TRBV19 with TRBJ2-5, with D perhaps TRBD2 (5 bases). V gave up 4 bases and J gave up 4 bases, with 13 bases separating them. The germline V gene has CDR1 LNHDA and CDR2 SQIVND (reference sequence). This CDR3 spans 14 amino acids. The CDR3 nucleotides read TGTGCCAGTAGTACAGACCGAGGGCGAGAGACCCAGTACTTC. Encoded protein: CASSTDRGRETQYF.

This chain links TRBV29-1 with TRBJ2-1; no definite D call. The CDR3 covers 14 residues. Trimming took off 3 bases at V and 8 bases at J, with 17 bases between the two ends. Germline V gives CDR1 SQVTM, CDR2 ANQGSEA. Here the CDR3 DNA reads TGCAGCGTTGATACGGCGGCTAGGTCCCATGAGCAGTTCTTC. This encodes CSVDTAARSHEQFF.

V is TRBV7-9 and J is TRBJ2-7; TRBD1 is a possible D gene (5 bases). The CDR3 is 14 amino acids. CDR1 and CDR2 (germline): SEHNR, FQNEAQ (reference sequence). The V end was cut by 2 bases, the J end by 9 bases, with 17 bases between. Written as DNA, the CDR3 is TGTGCCAGCAGCTTATCCCGGATAGGGGTGGGGCAGTACTTC. The encoded protein is CASSLSRIGVGQYF.

The chain carries TRBV7-8 and TRBJ1-5; possibly TRBD1 for D (6 bases). CDR1 and CDR2 (germline): SGHVS, FQNEAQ. This CDR3 has 14 residues. Trimming took 2 bases from V and 4 from J, leaving 9 bases between them. CDR3 sequence (DNA): TGTGCCAGCAGCTTACTACAGGGTAATCAGCCCCAGCATTTT. It translates to CASSLLQGNQPQHF.

The V call is TRBV18, the J call TRBJ1-6; D not certain. V shed 2 bases and J shed 10 bases, with 9 bases lying between them. The CDR3 is 13 amino acids. Germline V CDR1 and CDR2: KGHSH, LQKENI. The CDR3 loop is CASSPKEESPLHF. CDR3 in DNA: TGTGCCAGCTCACCAAAGGAGGAATCACCCCTCCACTTT.

V is TRBV5-6 and J is TRBJ2-1; TRBD2 might be the D (7 bases). CDR1 SGHDT and CDR2 YYEEEE come from the germline V gene. The CDR3 spans 19 residues. With 4 bases removed from V and 0 bases from J, the gap between germline ends came to 23 bases. The CDR3: CASSAVGAGVTSSYNEQFF. CDR3 DNA sequence: TGTGCCAGCAGCGCTGTGGGGGCGGGAGTGACTTCCTCCTACAATGAGCAGTTCTTC.

The chain employs TRBV29-1 and TRBJ1-1; TRBD1 is a possible D gene (5 bases). The germline gives CDR1 SQVTM, CDR2 ANQGSEA. V dropped 4 bases and J dropped 1 base, with 19 bases sitting between them. This CDR3 is built from 16 residues. The CDR3 nucleotides read TGCAGCGTTGTACCCTCGGGACTCAAGGGGAACACTGAAGCTTTCTTT. Its protein product is CSVVPSGLKGNTEAFF.

V is TRBV7-2 and J is TRBJ2-1, with 8 bases fitting TRBD2. The CDR3 sequence is 14 residues long. The V gene end was trimmed by 8 bases and the J gene end by 4 bases; junction bases not matched to a gene: 7. CDR1 SGHTA and CDR2 FQGNSA come from the germline V gene. For the CDR3, the DNA is TGTGCCAGCCACGGGACTAGAGGATACAATGAGCAGTTCTTC. This sequence encodes CASHGTRGYNEQFF.

V is TRBV30 and J is TRBJ2-5; TRBD2 matches at 7 bases. With V trimmed by 2 bases and J by 2 bases, 5 bases remained unmatched. CDR1 GTSNPN and CDR2 SVGIG come from the germline V gene (reference sequence). The CDR3 length is 14 residues. For the CDR3, the DNA is TGTGCCTGGAGTCGTCCGGGACTACAAGAGACCCAGTACTTC. Protein sequence: CAWSRPGLQETQYF.

This clone was observed once. The genes are TRBV7-2 and TRBJ2-7; 10 bases fit TRBD2. V gave up 5 bases and J gave up 2 bases; unmatched junction bases: 18. The germline V gene has CDR1 SGHTA and CDR2 FQGNSA. CDR3 length: 19 residues. The DNA for the CDR3 is TGTGCCAGCAGCCCTCGTACGGAAATCCTAGCGGGGGCCCCCTACGAGCAGTACTTC. It codes for CASSPRTEILAGAPYEQYF. The variable domain in full, completed from reference TRBV7-2 and TRBJ2-7, reads GAGVSQSPSNKVTEKGKDVELRCDPISGHTALYWYRQSLGQGLEFLIYFQGNSAPDKSGLPSDRFSAERTGGSVSTLTIQRTQQEDSAVYLCASSPRTEILAGAPYEQYFGPGTRLTVT.

The V and J genes are TRBV6-5 and TRBJ1-4; 10 bases fit TRBD1. Germline V CDR1 and CDR2: MNHEY, SVGAGI. This CDR3 comprises 14 residues. The ends lost 6 bases at V and 4 bases at J; junction bases unmatched: 2. The CDR3, as DNA: TGTGCCAGCAGCTGGACAGGGGGTAATGAAAAACTGTTTTTT. Residues: CASSWTGGNEKLFF.